Sequencing of this T cell receptor (beta chain) was carried out in a study of T cell responses to AZD1222 COVID-19 vaccine. TCRdb keeps only in-frame clones here, not all; method: immunoSEQ multiplex PCR. The table shows about 150,000 clones, with approximately 90% occurring only once. Findings and limits, study-wide: Seropositivity was recorded at baseline in only five to seven AZD1222 recipients. Dominant CD4 TCR responses targeted spike regions 160-218 and 743-854. Clonal diversity was possibly underestimated; the donors were predominantly white British and more often female. Sampling captured repertoires only after the peak T cell response.

Remarks on this clone: Its antigen is undetermined.

The germline V and J ends were trimmed by 4 bases and 2 bases, with 10 bases remaining between them. The CDR3 length is 14 residues. In germline, CDR1 is SEHNR, CDR2 FQNEAQ (reference sequence). The clonotype was recovered from an adult in good health. Sequences were derived from peripheral blood, sampled on day 0 of AZD1222 vaccination. The chain combines TRBV7-9 with TRBJ2-3; maybe TRBD1 (6 bases). This CDR3 reads CASSSRQDTDTQYF. CDR3 nucleotides: TGTGCCAGCAGCTCCCGACAGGACACAGATACGCAGTATTTT.